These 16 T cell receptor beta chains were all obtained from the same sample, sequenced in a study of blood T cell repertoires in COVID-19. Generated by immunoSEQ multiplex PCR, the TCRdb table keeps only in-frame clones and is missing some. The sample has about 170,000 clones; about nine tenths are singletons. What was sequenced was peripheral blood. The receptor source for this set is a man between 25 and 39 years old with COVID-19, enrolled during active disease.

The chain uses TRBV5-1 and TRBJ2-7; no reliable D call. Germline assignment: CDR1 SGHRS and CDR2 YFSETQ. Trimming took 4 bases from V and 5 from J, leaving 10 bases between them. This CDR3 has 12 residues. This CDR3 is CASSQTMDEQYF. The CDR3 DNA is TGCGCCAGCAGCCAAACTATGGACGAGCAGTACTTC.

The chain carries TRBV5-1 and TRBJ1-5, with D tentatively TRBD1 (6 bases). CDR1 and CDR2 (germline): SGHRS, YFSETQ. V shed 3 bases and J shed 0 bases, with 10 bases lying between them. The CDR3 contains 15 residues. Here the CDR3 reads CASSSGTNSNQPQHF. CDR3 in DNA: TGCGCCAGCAGCTCCGGGACAAATAGCAATCAGCCCCAGCATTTT.

CDR3 sequence (DNA): TGTGCCATCAGTGAGCCGCAGCGGGGGGAGACCCAGTACTTC. This translates into CAISEPQRGETQYF. The chain links TRBV10-3 to TRBJ2-5, with 8 bases fitting TRBD2. Per the germline V gene, CDR1 is ENHRY and CDR2 is SYGVKD. The ends lost 2 bases at V and 5 bases at J; junction bases unmatched: 4. The CDR3 is 14 amino acids.

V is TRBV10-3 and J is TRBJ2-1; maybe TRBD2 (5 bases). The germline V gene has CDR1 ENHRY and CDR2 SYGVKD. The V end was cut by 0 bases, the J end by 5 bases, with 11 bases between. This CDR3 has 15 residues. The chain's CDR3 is CAISESRTFNNEQFF. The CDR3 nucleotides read TGTGCCATCAGTGAGTCCCGGACTTTTAACAATGAGCAGTTCTTC.

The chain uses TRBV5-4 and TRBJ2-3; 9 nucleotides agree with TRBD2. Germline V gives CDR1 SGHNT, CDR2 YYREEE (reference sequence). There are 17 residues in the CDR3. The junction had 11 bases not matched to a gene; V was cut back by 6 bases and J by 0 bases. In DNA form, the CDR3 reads TGTGCCAGCACCTTCCGGAGCGGGGGGACTAGCACAGATACGCAGTATTTT. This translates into CASTFRSGGTSTDTQYF.

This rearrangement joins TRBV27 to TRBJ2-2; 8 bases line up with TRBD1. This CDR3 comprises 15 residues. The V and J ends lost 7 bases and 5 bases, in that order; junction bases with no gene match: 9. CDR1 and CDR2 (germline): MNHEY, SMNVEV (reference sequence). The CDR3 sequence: CASTLRGRLTGELFF. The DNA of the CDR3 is TGTGCCAGCACGCTCAGGGGGCGGTTGACCGGGGAGCTGTTTTTT.

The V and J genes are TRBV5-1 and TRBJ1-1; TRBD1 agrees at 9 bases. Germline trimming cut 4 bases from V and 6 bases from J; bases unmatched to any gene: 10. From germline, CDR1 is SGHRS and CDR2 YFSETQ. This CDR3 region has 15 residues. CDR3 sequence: CASSQMTGGSSEAFF. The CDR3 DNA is TGCGCCAGCAGCCAAATGACAGGGGGATCATCTGAAGCTTTCTTT.

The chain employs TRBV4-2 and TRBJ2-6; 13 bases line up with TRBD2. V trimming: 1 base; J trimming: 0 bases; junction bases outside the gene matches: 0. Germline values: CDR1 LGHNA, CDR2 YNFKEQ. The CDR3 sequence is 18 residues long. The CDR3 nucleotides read TGTGCCAGCAGCCAAGGGACTAGCGGGAGCTCTGGGGCCAACGTCCTGACTTTC. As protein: CASSQGTSGSSGANVLTF.

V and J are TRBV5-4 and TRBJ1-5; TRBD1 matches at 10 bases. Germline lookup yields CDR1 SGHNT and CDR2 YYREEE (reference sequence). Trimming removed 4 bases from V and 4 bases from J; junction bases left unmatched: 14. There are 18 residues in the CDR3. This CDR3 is CASSVDPFPGQGNQPQHF. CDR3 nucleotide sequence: TGTGCCAGCAGCGTGGACCCGTTTCCGGGACAGGGGAATCAGCCCCAGCATTTT.

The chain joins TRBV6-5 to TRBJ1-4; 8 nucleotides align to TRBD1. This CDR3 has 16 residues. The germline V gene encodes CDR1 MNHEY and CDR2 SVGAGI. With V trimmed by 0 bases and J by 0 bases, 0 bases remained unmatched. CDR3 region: CASSYSTGATNEKLFF. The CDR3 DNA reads TGTGCCAGCAGTTACTCGACAGGGGCAACTAATGAAAAACTGTTTTTT.

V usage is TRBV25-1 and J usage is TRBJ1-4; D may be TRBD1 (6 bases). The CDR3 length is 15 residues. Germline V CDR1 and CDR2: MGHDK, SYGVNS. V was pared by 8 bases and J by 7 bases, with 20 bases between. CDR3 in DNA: TGTGCCAGCTGCGCTTCCAGGGGACGGGGTGAAAAACTGTTTTTT. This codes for CASCASRGRGEKLFF.

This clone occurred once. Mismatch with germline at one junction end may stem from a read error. The DNA for the CDR3 is TGTGCCACCAGTGATTTGAGGCCAGGGGGGAAACACCGGGGAGCTGTTTTT. It codes for CATSDLRPGGKHRGAVF. V usage is TRBV24-1 and J usage is TRBJ2-2, with D possibly being TRBD1 (7 bases). The CDR3 contains 17 residues. Looked up from germline, CDR1 is KGHDR and CDR2 is SFDVKD.

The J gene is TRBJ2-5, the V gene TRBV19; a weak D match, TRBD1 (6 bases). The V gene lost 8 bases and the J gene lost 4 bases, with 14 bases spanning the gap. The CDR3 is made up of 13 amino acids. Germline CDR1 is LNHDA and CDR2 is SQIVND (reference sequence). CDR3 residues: CASGWTEGETQYF. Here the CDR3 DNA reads TGTGCCAGTGGATGGACAGAGGGAGAGACCCAGTACTTC.

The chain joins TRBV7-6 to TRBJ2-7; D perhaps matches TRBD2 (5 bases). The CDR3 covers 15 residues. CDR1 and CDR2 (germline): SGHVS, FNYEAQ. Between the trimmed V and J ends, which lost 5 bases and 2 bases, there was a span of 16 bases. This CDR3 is CASSPSSGFTYEQYF. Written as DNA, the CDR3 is TGTGCCAGCAGCCCCTCCAGCGGATTCACCTACGAGCAGTACTTC.

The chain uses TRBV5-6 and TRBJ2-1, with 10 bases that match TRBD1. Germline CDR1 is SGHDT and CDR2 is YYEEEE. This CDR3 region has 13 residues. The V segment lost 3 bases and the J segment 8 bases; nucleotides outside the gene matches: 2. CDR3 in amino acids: CASSWGQGHEQFF. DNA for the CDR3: TGTGCCAGCAGCTGGGGACAGGGGCATGAGCAGTTCTTC.

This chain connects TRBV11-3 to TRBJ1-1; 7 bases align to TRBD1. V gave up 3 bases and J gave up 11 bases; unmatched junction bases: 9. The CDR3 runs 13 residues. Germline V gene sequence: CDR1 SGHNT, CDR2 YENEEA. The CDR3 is CASSFNRGSEAFF. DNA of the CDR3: TGTGCCAGCAGCTTCAACAGGGGATCAGAGGCTTTCTTT.